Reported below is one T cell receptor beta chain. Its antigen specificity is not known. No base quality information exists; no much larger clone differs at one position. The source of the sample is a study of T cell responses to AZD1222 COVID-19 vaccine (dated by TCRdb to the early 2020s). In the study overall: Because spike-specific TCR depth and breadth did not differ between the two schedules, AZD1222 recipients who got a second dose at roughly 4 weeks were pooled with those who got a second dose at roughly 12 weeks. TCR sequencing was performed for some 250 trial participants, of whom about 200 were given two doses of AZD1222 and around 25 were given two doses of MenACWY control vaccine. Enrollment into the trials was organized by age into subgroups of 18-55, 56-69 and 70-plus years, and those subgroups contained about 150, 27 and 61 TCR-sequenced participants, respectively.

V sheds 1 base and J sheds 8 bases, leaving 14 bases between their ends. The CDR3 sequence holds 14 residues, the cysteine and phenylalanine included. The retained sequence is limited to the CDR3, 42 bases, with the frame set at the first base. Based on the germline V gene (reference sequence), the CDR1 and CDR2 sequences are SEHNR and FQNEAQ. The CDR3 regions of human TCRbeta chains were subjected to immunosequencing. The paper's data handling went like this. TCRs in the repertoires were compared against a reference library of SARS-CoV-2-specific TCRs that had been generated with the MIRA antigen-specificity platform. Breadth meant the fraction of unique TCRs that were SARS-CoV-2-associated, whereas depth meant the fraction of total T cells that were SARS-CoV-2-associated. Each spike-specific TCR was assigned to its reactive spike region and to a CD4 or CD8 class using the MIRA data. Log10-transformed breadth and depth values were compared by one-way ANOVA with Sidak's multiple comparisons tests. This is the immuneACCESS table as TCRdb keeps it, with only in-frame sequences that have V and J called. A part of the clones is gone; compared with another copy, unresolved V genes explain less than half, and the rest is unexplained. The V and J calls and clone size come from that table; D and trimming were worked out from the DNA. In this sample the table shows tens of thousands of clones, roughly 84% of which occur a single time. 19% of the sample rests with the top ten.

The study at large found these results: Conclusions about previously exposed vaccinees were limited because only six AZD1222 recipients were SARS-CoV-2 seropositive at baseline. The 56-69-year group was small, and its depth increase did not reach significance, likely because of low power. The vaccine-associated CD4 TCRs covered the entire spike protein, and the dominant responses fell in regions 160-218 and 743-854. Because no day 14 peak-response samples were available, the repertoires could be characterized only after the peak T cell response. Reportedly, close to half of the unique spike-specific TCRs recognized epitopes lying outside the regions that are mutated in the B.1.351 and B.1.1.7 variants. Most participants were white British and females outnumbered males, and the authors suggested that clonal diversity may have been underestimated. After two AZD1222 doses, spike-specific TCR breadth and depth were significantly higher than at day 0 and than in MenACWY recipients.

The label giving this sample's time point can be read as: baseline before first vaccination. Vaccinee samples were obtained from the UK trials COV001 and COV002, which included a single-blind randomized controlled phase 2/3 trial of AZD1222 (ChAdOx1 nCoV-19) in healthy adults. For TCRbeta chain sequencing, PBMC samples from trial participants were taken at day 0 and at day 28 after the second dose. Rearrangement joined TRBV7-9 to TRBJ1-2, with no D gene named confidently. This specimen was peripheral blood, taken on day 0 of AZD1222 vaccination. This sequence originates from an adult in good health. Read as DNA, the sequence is TGTGCCAGCAGCTTAGTCGATAGGGTGGGAGGCTACACCTTC. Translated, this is CASSLVDRVGGYTF.